The present entry profiles one T cell receptor beta chain with its context. V lost 4 bases, J lost 3 bases, and 11 bases lay in between. Per germline, CDR1 SGHKS and CDR2 YYEKEE (reference sequence). The CDR3 length is 13 residues. Sequenced by immunoSEQ multiplex PCR; TCRdb stores in-frame clones only, minus some. Among 130,000 to 150,000 clones listed, around 83% were seen once. The entry originates in a study of blood T cell repertoires in COVID-19. In assigning cohorts, the study relied on participant-reported clinical history. The TCR originated in a man in his forties or fifties who had recovered from COVID-19. Sequenced input: PBMCs or T cells enriched from blood (not recorded which). V gene TRBV5-5 combines with J gene TRBJ2-7; D gene uncertain. The DNA of the CDR3 is TGTGCCAGCAGCATAGACACGTACTACGAGCAGTACTTC. This codes for CASSIDTYYEQYF.